A selection of T cell receptor beta chains follows, all from one sample in a study of cytomegalovirus exposure and HLA in healthy donors. Repertoires were generated with immunoSEQ multiplex PCR, while TCRdb's copy carries only in-frame clones and drops some. The sample carries around 150,000 clones, around 9.6% recorded once. The sample was PBMCs. The receptors were sampled from a male donor in good health and CMV-seronegative. CDR3s include the opening cysteine and the closing phenylalanine or tryptophan. D genes are given only for firm matches.

v_call: TRBV28; d_call: TRBD1; cdr3_aa: CASSANRGPINQPQHF
v_call: TRBV5-6; d_call: .; cdr3_aa: CASSFQTSSYEQYF
v_call: TRBV18; d_call: TRBD2; cdr3_aa: CASSPDGGNTDTQYF
v_call: TRBV5-4; d_call: .; cdr3_aa: CASSADSSSGNTIYF
v_call: TRBV6-5; d_call: .; cdr3_aa: CASTPPAGRESEAFF
v_call: TRBV7-2; d_call: .; cdr3_aa: CASSLGTPDSNQPQHF
v_call: TRBV25-1; d_call: TRBD2; cdr3_aa: CASSEPITSGRASDTQYF
v_call: TRBV7-2; d_call: .; cdr3_aa: CASSGTYLIYGYTF
v_call: TRBV6-5; d_call: .; cdr3_aa: CASSYGPESTDTQYF
v_call: TRBV5-1; d_call: .; cdr3_aa: CASSLRQFETQYF
v_call: TRBV6-1; d_call: .; cdr3_aa: CASSDPGGGYVGNQPQHF
v_call: TRBV29-1; d_call: .; cdr3_aa: CSVSNRGGDQPQHF
v_call: TRBV7-9; d_call: TRBD1; cdr3_aa: CASSLTAGTGGYGYGYTF
v_call: TRBV11-3; d_call: .; cdr3_aa: CASSLEYRRPGNTIYF
v_call: TRBV5-6; d_call: TRBD2; cdr3_aa: CASSILAGREQYF
v_call: TRBV27; d_call: .; cdr3_aa: CASSLNGSPFNEQFF
v_call: TRBV4-1; d_call: .; cdr3_aa: CASSNLKLERRTDTQYF
v_call: TRBV6-1; d_call: .; cdr3_aa: CASTGDRSNQPQHF
v_call: TRBV27; d_call: TRBD2; cdr3_aa: CASFGGSGGNEQFF
v_call: TRBV5-6; d_call: .; cdr3_aa: CASSLGGPVLYTGELFF
v_call: TRBV7-2; d_call: TRBD2; cdr3_aa: CASSLGRREWEDTQYF
v_call: TRBV7-3; d_call: .; cdr3_aa: CASSRGTYEETQYF
v_call: TRBV28; d_call: .; cdr3_aa: CATLDELANTEAFF
v_call: TRBV19; d_call: .; cdr3_aa: CASSIRWEEIGTGELFF
v_call: TRBV7-2; d_call: TRBD1; cdr3_aa: CASSTRTGGPAEAFF
v_call: TRBV29-1; d_call: .; cdr3_aa: CSDSGLYGYTF
v_call: TRBV28; d_call: .; cdr3_aa: CASSFPLFSTRGYTF
v_call: TRBV28; d_call: TRBD1; cdr3_aa: CASITGDGGKAFF
v_call: TRBV29-1; d_call: .; cdr3_aa: CSVEDLGQTAQYF
v_call: TRBV28; d_call: .; cdr3_aa: CASSFTVLNTEAFF
v_call: TRBV29-1; d_call: TRBD1; cdr3_aa: CSVATGVTNYGYTF
v_call: TRBV5-1; d_call: TRBD1; cdr3_aa: CASSLGDRSGYGYTF
v_call: TRBV4-3; d_call: .; cdr3_aa: CASSQRVQSGSSYNEQFF
v_call: TRBV2; d_call: .; cdr3_aa: CASSGFLYSNQPQHF
v_call: TRBV6-5; d_call: TRBD1; cdr3_aa: CASSYSTGGVGYEQYF
v_call: TRBV7-2; d_call: TRBD2; cdr3_aa: CASSPGLRRRTDTQYF
v_call: TRBV29-1; d_call: .; cdr3_aa: CSVGALNTEAFF
v_call: TRBV6-6; d_call: TRBD2; cdr3_aa: CASSYWGGYEQYF
v_call: TRBV21-1; d_call: .; cdr3_aa: CASSNPVGPPNYGYTF
v_call: TRBV19; d_call: .; cdr3_aa: CASSPGTSNYEQYF
v_call: TRBV19; d_call: .; cdr3_aa: CASRGAGDYGYTF
v_call: TRBV13; d_call: TRBD2; cdr3_aa: CASSWTSGNYNEQFF
v_call: TRBV25-1; d_call: TRBD1; cdr3_aa: CASSVGGQGAANYGYTF
v_call: TRBV5-6; d_call: .; cdr3_aa: CASSWGTGDIGNTIYF
v_call: TRBV28; d_call: .; cdr3_aa: CASRAIGVNTEAFF
v_call: TRBV28; d_call: TRBD1; cdr3_aa: CASSTAGTGDYGYTF
v_call: TRBV6-5; d_call: .; cdr3_aa: CASSLTDYTSYEQYF
v_call: TRBV7-3; d_call: .; cdr3_aa: CASSLTHSYNEQFF
v_call: TRBV27; d_call: .; cdr3_aa: CASSSNPRAYEQYF
v_call: TRBV5-1; d_call: TRBD1; cdr3_aa: CASSSDRRVADTEAFF
v_call: TRBV10-3; d_call: .; cdr3_aa: CAISAAGASTEAFF
v_call: TRBV5-6; d_call: TRBD2; cdr3_aa: CASSFLRTSGRQTYEQYF
v_call: TRBV5-8; d_call: TRBD2; cdr3_aa: CASSSGTSGSGETQYF
v_call: TRBV29-1; d_call: .; cdr3_aa: CSVSRGGHEQFF